One and the same sample provided the 21 T cell receptor beta chains below, sequenced in a study of cytomegalovirus exposure and HLA in healthy donors. The assay was immunoSEQ multiplex PCR, and TCRdb's table has in-frame clones only and misses some. The table lists more than 300,000 clones, roughly 85% of them singletons. The sequenced sample consisted of PBMCs. Source of these receptors: a woman aged 18-30 years in good health and CMV-seronegative.

The chain joins TRBV5-6 to TRBJ2-1; 11 bases align to TRBD2. This CDR3 comprises 15 residues. The junction had 4 bases not matched to a gene; V was cut back by 1 base and J by 7 bases. Germline loops: CDR1 SGHDT, CDR2 YYEEEE. As DNA, the CDR3 is TGTGCCAGCAGCTTGCTAGCGGGAGGATGGAATGAGCAGTTCTTC. Protein sequence: CASSLLAGGWNEQFF.

The chain links TRBV6-6 to TRBJ2-1; weak D call: TRBD2 (5 bases). The V gene lost 6 bases and the J gene lost 3 bases, with 15 bases spanning the gap. Germline assignment: CDR1 MNHNY and CDR2 SVGAGI (reference sequence). The CDR3 length is 15 residues. CDR3 protein: CASSPPSAGYNEQFF. For the CDR3, the DNA is TGTGCCAGCAGCCCCCCCTCCGCGGGCTACAATGAGCAGTTCTTC.

This clone was recorded only once. V usage is TRBV9 and J usage is TRBJ2-4; D possibly corresponds to TRBD1 (5 bases). CDR1 SGDLS and CDR2 YYNGEE come from the germline V gene. CDR3 length equals 16 residues. V lost 0 bases and J 0 bases, leaving 10 bases between the germline ends. CDR3 sequence: CASSVGPGLAKNIQYF. CDR3 bases: TGTGCCAGCAGCGTAGGCCCAGGGCTAGCCAAAAACATTCAGTACTTC.

The DNA for the CDR3 is TGTGCCAGCAGTTTAGACAGGTCAGCCTACGAGCAGTACTTC. Protein sequence: CASSLDRSAYEQYF. V gene TRBV27 combines with J gene TRBJ2-7; a possible D gene is TRBD1 (6 bases). The CDR3 is 14 amino acids. Germline CDR1 and CDR2: MNHEY and SMNVEV (reference sequence). V was trimmed by 2 bases and J by 2 bases, leaving 10 bases between them.

CDR3 bases: TGTGCCAGCAGTCCTCATACAGGAAACATGAACACTGAAGCTTTCTTT. This translates into CASSPHTGNMNTEAFF. The chain joins TRBV28 to TRBJ1-1; TRBD1 is a possible D gene (5 bases). The CDR3 has 16 amino acids. The V end lost 5 bases, the J end lost 0 bases, and 16 bases lay between the germline ends. The V gene's germline CDR1 is MDHEN and CDR2 SYDVKM.

The chain joins TRBV27 to TRBJ2-6, with D possibly TRBD2 on 5 matching bases. V lost 4 bases and J lost 1, with 8 bases in between. The CDR3 length is 15 residues. Germline V gene lookup returns CDR1 MNHEY and CDR2 SMNVEV (reference sequence). The CDR3 bases are TGTGCCAGCAGTTCCGGGATATCTGGGGCCAACGTCCTGACTTTC. Translating gives CASSSGISGANVLTF.

CDR3 coding DNA: TGTGCCAGCAGCCTCCCCGGGTCCTACAATGAGCAGTTCTTC. It specifies CASSLPGSYNEQFF. The chain has TRBV9 and TRBJ2-1, with D hard to call. There are 14 residues in the CDR3. Germline values: CDR1 SGDLS, CDR2 YYNGEE. With 4 bases removed from V and 1 base from J, the gap between germline ends came to 9 bases.

The chain joins TRBV10-1 to TRBJ2-1; TRBD2 matches 10 bases. The V and J ends lost 5 bases and 2 bases, in that order; junction bases with no gene match: 3. The germline gives CDR1 WNHNN, CDR2 SYGVQD (reference sequence). This CDR3 has 15 amino acids. CDR3 sequence reads: CASSPSGSPYNEQFF. CDR3 bases: TGCGCCAGCAGTCCTAGCGGGAGCCCCTACAATGAGCAGTTCTTC.

This rearrangement joins TRBV28 to TRBJ1-6; D is perhaps TRBD1 (6 bases). V gave up 3 bases and J gave up 6 bases, with 12 bases separating them. The CDR3 runs to 15 residues. Germline V gene sequence: CDR1 MDHEN, CDR2 SYDVKM. The DNA of the CDR3 is TGTGCCAGCAGTTTCCTGGACAGAGTTAATTCACCCCTCCACTTT. Residues: CASSFLDRVNSPLHF.

The chain couples TRBV7-9 to TRBJ2-2; 7 nucleotides match TRBD1. Germline trimming cut 4 bases from V and 4 bases from J; bases unmatched to any gene: 6. This CDR3 has 15 amino acids. Germline-derived CDR1 and CDR2 are SEHNR and FQNEAQ (reference sequence). CDR3 amino acids: CASSSTGAPTGELFF. The DNA of the CDR3 is TGTGCCAGCAGCTCTACAGGGGCTCCCACCGGGGAGCTGTTTTTT.

The CDR3 here is CASSLALAGGQGEQFF. The CDR3 DNA is TGTGCCAGCAGCTTAGCGCTAGCGGGGGGGCAAGGAGAGCAGTTCTTC. The gene calls are TRBV5-4 and TRBJ2-1; TRBD2 aligns across 12 bases. The CDR3 totals 16 residues. V shed 2 bases, J shed 10 bases, and the junction held 10 bases outside the gene matches. Germline V gene data show CDR1 as SGHNT and CDR2 as YYREEE (reference sequence). The variable domain in full, completed from reference TRBV5-4 and TRBJ2-1, reads ETGVTQSPTHLIKTRGQQVTLRCSSQSGHNTVSWYQQALGQGPQFIFQYYREEENGRGNFPPRFSGLQFPNYSSELNVNALELDDSALYLCASSLALAGGQGEQFFGPGTRLTVL.

The chain combines TRBV2 with TRBJ2-1; TRBD2 matches at 11 bases. Trimming at V came to 6 bases and at J to 10 bases, leaving 14 bases not matched to a gene. There are 16 residues in the CDR3. Germline assignment: CDR1 SNHLY and CDR2 FYNNEI. CDR3 nucleotides: TGTGCCAGCAGACAAGGGACTAGCGGACTCATTATGGAGCAGTTCTTC. Amino acids: CASRQGTSGLIMEQFF. The whole variable domain, remainder taken from reference TRBV2 and TRBJ2-1, is EPEVTQTPSHQVTQMGQEVILRCVPISNHLYFYWYRQILGQKVEFLVSFYNNEISEKSEIFDDQFSVERPDGSNFTLKIRSTKLEDSAMYFCASRQGTSGLIMEQFFGPGTRLTVL.

The rearrangement links TRBV27 to TRBJ1-5; D unclear. In germline, CDR1 is MNHEY, CDR2 SMNVEV (reference sequence). There are 15 residues in the CDR3. V lost 5 bases and J 3 bases, leaving 14 bases between the germline ends. CDR3 in DNA: TGTGCCAGCAGTCCGAGGATGGTAGTCAATCAGCCCCAGCATTTT. Translation: CASSPRMVVNQPQHF.

The chain is built from TRBV28 and TRBJ2-7; tentative D call: TRBD1 (6 bases). CDR1 is MDHEN and CDR2 is SYDVKM in the germline V gene. V lost 6 bases, J lost 2 bases, and 17 bases lay in between. This CDR3 comprises 15 residues. As DNA, the CDR3 is TGTGCCAGCAGAGGCAGGGACACCACACCCTACGAGCAGTACTTC. Residues: CASRGRDTTPYEQYF.

This CDR3 is CASSLGSSYEQYF. CDR3 nucleotide sequence: TGTGCCAGCAGTTTAGGCAGCTCCTACGAGCAGTACTTC. The rearrangement uses TRBV28 and TRBJ2-7, with D uncertain. The germline CDR1 and CDR2 sequences are MDHEN and SYDVKM. V lost 2 bases to trimming and J lost 0 bases, with 5 bases between them. This CDR3 is 13 amino acids long.

The CDR3 protein is CASSQDRGQPQHF. The CDR3 region has the DNA TGTGCCAGCAGTCAGGACAGGGGGCAGCCCCAGCATTTT. The rearrangement uses TRBV2 and TRBJ1-5; 10 nucleotides align to TRBD1. The CDR3 extends over 13 amino acids. V lost 5 bases to trimming and J lost 7 bases; unmatched junction nucleotides: 2. Germline CDR1 reads SNHLY; CDR2 reads FYNNEI. The whole variable domain, remainder taken from reference TRBV2 and TRBJ1-5, is EPEVTQTPSHQVTQMGQEVILRCVPISNHLYFYWYRQILGQKVEFLVSFYNNEISEKSEIFDDQFSVERPDGSNFTLKIRSTKLEDSAMYFCASSQDRGQPQHFGDGTRLSIL.

This clone was seen once. The chain recombines TRBV13 with TRBJ1-2, with unresolved D. V was trimmed by 3 bases and J by 0 bases, leaving 11 bases between them. CDR1 PRHDT and CDR2 FYEKMQ come from the germline V gene (reference sequence). The CDR3 runs 15 residues. The chain's CDR3 is CASSLFYGANYGYTF. Here the CDR3 DNA reads TGTGCCAGCAGCTTGTTTTACGGAGCTAACTATGGCTACACCTTC.

The chain employs TRBV7-9 and TRBJ2-3, with 7 nucleotides matching TRBD2. The length of the CDR3 is 12 residues. V shed 11 bases, J shed 4 bases, and the junction held 6 bases outside the gene matches. Germline V gene lookup returns CDR1 SEHNR and CDR2 FQNEAQ (reference sequence). CDR3: CAGSSGADTQYF. CDR3 nucleotides: TGTGCCGGCTCCAGCGGGGCAGATACGCAGTATTTT.

The chain carries TRBV5-4 and TRBJ2-1; 8 bases match TRBD1. The J segment lost 7 bases and the V segment lost 1 base, leaving 1 base of the junction unmatched. The germline CDR1 and CDR2 sequences are SGHNT and YYREEE (reference sequence). The length of the CDR3 is 13 residues. The CDR3, as DNA: TGTGCCAGCAGCTTGCAGGGGGCAAATGAGCAGTTCTTC. Protein product: CASSLQGANEQFF.

The V and J genes are TRBV19 and TRBJ1-2; 7 bases fit TRBD1. This CDR3 contains 15 residues. The trim removed 5 bases at V and 4 bases at J, leaving 10 bases unmatched. CDR1 and CDR2 (germline): LNHDA, SQIVND (reference sequence). DNA of the CDR3: TGTGCCAGTAGTGCCGGACAGGAGAAATTCTATGGCTACACCTTC. Translation gives CASSAGQEKFYGYTF.

The chain combines TRBV27 with TRBJ2-5; 8 bases match TRBD2. From germline, CDR1 is MNHEY and CDR2 SMNVEV (reference sequence). Trimming at V came to 5 bases and at J to 5 bases, leaving 7 bases not matched to a gene. The CDR3 is 14 amino acids. CDR3 residues: CASSLLAGIETQYF. The CDR3 nucleotides read TGTGCCAGCAGTCTCTTAGCGGGAATTGAGACCCAGTACTTC.